The 10 T cell receptor beta chains below all came from one sample that was sequenced in a study of blood T cell repertoires in COVID-19 (dated by TCRdb to 2020 to 2021). Library preparation used the immunoSEQ multiplex PCR assay. Entries here come from immuneACCESS through TCRdb and include only in-frame sequences with V and J called. Some clones fail to appear in such tables; in the studies checked, an unresolved V gene covers under half of the shortfall, and the cause of the remainder is unknown. The sample yields about 170,000 clones; over 65% were counted once. Jointly, the top ten make up about 4.6% of the sample. Sample: PBMCs or T cells enriched from blood (not recorded which). The receptors here all came from a woman aged 45-65 years who had recovered from COVID-19.

This clone appeared once. The rearrangement links TRBV2 to TRBJ1-1; 7 bases align to TRBD1. After removal of 6 bases from V and 6 bases from J, the junction contained 7 bases not matched to a gene. The germline gives CDR1 SNHLY, CDR2 FYNNEI. This CDR3 comprises 13 residues. For the CDR3, the DNA is TGTGCCAGCAGGGTTACAGGGGCCCCTGAAGCTTTCTTT. Protein sequence: CASRVTGAPEAFF.

The chain has TRBV3-1 (or the pseudogene TRBV3-2) and TRBJ2-3, with 7 bases fitting TRBD2. Germline V CDR1 and CDR2: LGHDT, YNNKEL (reference sequence). The CDR3 contains 14 residues. The V gene end was trimmed by 7 bases and the J gene end by 0 bases; junction bases not matched to a gene: 4. The CDR3 coding sequence is TGTGCCAGCACCGGGACTATTAGCACAGATACGCAGTATTTT. Its protein is CASTGTISTDTQYF.

This clone has a single count. The V call is TRBV25-1, the J call TRBJ1-6, with D unresolved. V lost 2 bases and J lost 3, with 11 bases in between. The CDR3 extends over 16 amino acids. Per the germline V gene, CDR1 is MGHDK and CDR2 is SYGVNS. In DNA form, the CDR3 reads TGTGCCAGCAGTGAAGGGTCGGGGTTCTATAATTCACCCCTCCACTTT. Protein product: CASSEGSGFYNSPLHF.

This clone came up once. The chain is built from TRBV19 and TRBJ2-2; no definite D call. The V gene lost 0 bases and the J gene lost 4 bases, with 12 bases spanning the gap. Germline assignment: CDR1 LNHDA and CDR2 SQIVND (reference sequence). This CDR3 has 16 amino acids. CDR3 nucleotides: TGTGCCAGTAGTATAGAGGCCCGTAGAGGCACCGGGGAGCTGTTTTTT. Amino acids: CASSIEARRGTGELFF.

On this clone itself: Mismatch with germline at one junction end may stem from a read error. The rearrangement uses TRBV5-1 and TRBJ2-2, with D possibly TRBD1 on 8 matching bases. Germline CDR1 SGHRS, CDR2 YFSETQ. CDR3 length: 16 amino acids. The CDR3 region is CASSLTGGANTGELFF. For the CDR3, the DNA is TGCGCCAGCAGCTTAACAGGGGGGGCGAATACCGGGGAGCTGTTTTTT.

CDR3 sequence reads: CASSWGEKKDTQYF. The CDR3 DNA reads as TGTGCCAGCAGTTGGGGAGAAAAAAAAGATACGCAGTATTTT. The gene calls are TRBV27 and TRBJ2-3; maybe TRBD2 (5 bases). From germline, CDR1 is MNHEY and CDR2 SMNVEV (reference sequence). V was pared by 4 bases and J by 5 bases, with 13 bases between. This CDR3 is built from 14 residues.

J is TRBJ1-6 and V is TRBV5-4; maybe TRBD1 (6 bases). The germline gives CDR1 SGHNT, CDR2 YYREEE (reference sequence). V was cut by 2 bases and J by 10 bases, with 13 bases left in between. The CDR3 totals 14 residues. The chain's CDR3 is CASSFEQGWSPLHF. In nucleotides, the CDR3 is TGTGCCAGCAGCTTCGAACAGGGCTGGTCACCCCTCCACTTT.

In DNA, the CDR3 is TGTGCCAGCAGCGCGACAGAGGTTGGTGAAAAACTGTTTTTT. Its protein is CASSATEVGEKLFF. The chain couples TRBV9 to TRBJ1-4; D is perhaps TRBD1 (5 bases). The germline CDR1 and CDR2 sequences are SGDLS and YYNGEE. The CDR3 spans 14 residues. The ends were cut back, 3 bases at V and 7 bases at J, with 13 bases in the middle.

The genes are TRBV7-6 and TRBJ2-3; 8 bases line up with TRBD2. The V segment lost 1 base and the J segment 6 bases; nucleotides outside the gene matches: 9. Germline values: CDR1 SGHVS, CDR2 FNYEAQ. The CDR3 extends over 16 amino acids. The CDR3 loop is CASSLGPSGQVDTQYF. The CDR3 DNA reads as TGTGCCAGCAGCTTAGGGCCTAGCGGGCAAGTCGATACGCAGTATTTT.

CDR3 nucleotide sequence: TGTGCCAGCAGTTTATCGGGGACAGGGTATTATGGCTACACCTTC. It is translated as CASSLSGTGYYGYTF. V is TRBV27 and J is TRBJ1-2; TRBD1 matches 9 bases. CDR3 length equals 15 residues. Losses at the gene ends were 0 bases for V and 5 bases for J; bases not matched to a gene: 4. Germline V CDR1 and CDR2: MNHEY, SMNVEV (reference sequence).